These T cell receptor beta chains were read from a single sample in a study of T cell responses to AZD1222 COVID-19 vaccine. This table comes from immunoSEQ multiplex PCR, and its TCRdb copy is limited to in-frame clones, with some not included. Of around 160,000 clones listed, approximately 90% were seen once; the top ten hold over 13%. The source was peripheral blood, collected on day 0 of AZD1222 vaccination. Receptors originate from an adult in good health. CDR3s include the opening cysteine and the closing phenylalanine or tryptophan. A D gene is named only where the DNA matches it firmly. Only part of the rows carry a size: once, few, many, or a class if the clone is expanded.

j_call d_call clone_size v_call cdr3_aa cdr3_nt
TRBJ1-5 TRBD1 NA TRBV19 CASSDDRGSRSNQPQHF TGTGCCAGTAGCGATGACAGGGGATCACGGAGCAATCAGCCCCAGCATTTT
TRBJ2-2 NA NA TRBV11-1 CASSPRWNTGELFF TGTGCCAGCAGCCCAAGGTGGAACACCGGGGAGCTGTTTTTT
TRBJ2-3 NA NA TRBV27 CASHFGGGGTDTQYF TGTGCCAGCCATTTTGGTGGAGGGGGGACAGATACGCAGTATTTT
TRBJ2-1 NA NA TRBV4-1 CASSQELRAAQGHEQFF TGCGCCAGCAGCCAAGAATTACGAGCGGCCCAGGGGCATGAGCAGTTCTTC
TRBJ1-4 TRBD1 NA TRBV18 CASSTGQNEKLFF TGTGCCAGCTCGACGGGACAGAATGAAAAACTGTTTTTT
TRBJ1-1 NA once TRBV2 CASSEAGYLNTEAFF TGTGCCAGCAGTGAAGCGGGGTATCTGAACACTGAAGCTTTCTTT
TRBJ1-2 TRBD1 NA TRBV27 CASSPPGQSRGRDGYTF TGTGCCAGCAGCCCTCCGGGACAGTCTAGGGGGAGGGATGGCTACACCTTC
TRBJ1-1 NA NA TRBV5-5 CASSLEAYVWAFF TGTGCCAGCAGCTTGGAGGCGTATGTGTGGGCTTTCTTT
TRBJ1-1 NA NA TRBV5-8 CASSPWGLNTEAFF TGTGCCAGCAGCCCGTGGGGGCTGAACACTGAAGCTTTCTTT
TRBJ2-1 TRBD2 NA TRBV7-2 CASSLAAGGQNEQFF TGTGCCAGCAGCTTAGCAGCGGGGGGGCAGAATGAGCAGTTCTTC
TRBJ2-1 NA NA TRBV12-5 CASGLVGSVEQFF TGTGCTAGTGGTTTGGTAGGGAGCGTCGAGCAGTTCTTC
TRBJ1-1 NA once TRBV7-9 CASSPMGGGVEAFF TGTGCCAGCAGCCCGATGGGAGGGGGGGTTGAAGCTTTCTTT
TRBJ1-6 NA few TRBV2 CAWGGQGSPLHF TGTGCCTGGGGAGGGCAGGGATCACCCCTCCACTTT
TRBJ2-7 NA NA TRBV28 CASSLSREQYF TGTGCCAGCAGTTTATCGCGGGAGCAGTACTTC
TRBJ2-2 TRBD1 NA TRBV24-1 CATRGQGATGELFF TGTGCCACCAGAGGACAGGGGGCAACCGGGGAGCTGTTTTTT
TRBJ1-2 NA NA TRBV4-1 CASSQDEGRGSYTF TGCGCCAGCAGCCAAGACGAAGGAAGGGGGAGTTACACCTTC
TRBJ1-6 NA NA TRBV5-1 CASSLDGAQIFSPLHF TGCGCCAGCAGCCTGGACGGGGCCCAAATATTTTCACCCCTCCACTTT
TRBJ1-1 TRBD1 NA TRBV6-5 CASSSRTGGYTEAFF TGTGCCAGCAGTTCCCGGACAGGGGGGTACACTGAAGCTTTCTTT
TRBJ1-5 NA NA TRBV19 CASSKKPLGGPLYSNQPQHF TGTGCCAGTAGTAAAAAGCCCCTGGGGGGCCCTCTATATAGCAATCAGCCCCAGCATTTT
TRBJ1-2 NA NA TRBV7-8 CASSPERQDGYTF TGTGCCAGCAGCCCCGAGAGACAGGACGGCTACACCTTC
TRBJ1-2 NA NA TRBV4-2 CASSQDSVGYTF TGTGCCAGCAGCCAGGACAGCGTTGGCTACACCTTC
TRBJ1-1 NA NA TRBV7-2 CASSSDRFEAFF TGTGCCAGCAGCTCAGACAGGTTTGAAGCTTTCTTT
TRBJ2-3 NA few TRBV4-1 CASSQEGARGRTDTQYF TGCGCCAGCAGCCAAGAGGGGGCGCGGGGGCGCACAGATACGCAGTATTTT
TRBJ1-3 NA few TRBV7-9 CDPPAGQVSSGNTIYF TGTGACCCTCCGGCGGGGCAGGTGTCCTCTGGAAACACCATATATTTT
TRBJ1-1 TRBD1 NA TRBV18 CASSLRDSSSNTEAFF TGTGCCAGCTCACTTAGGGACAGCTCATCTAACACTGAAGCTTTCTTT
TRBJ2-5 NA NA TRBV5-6 CASSYRDPFGETQYF TGTGCCAGCAGTTACAGGGATCCGTTTGGGGAGACCCAGTACTTC
TRBJ2-5 NA NA TRBV7-2 CASSSGLRSRTQYF TGTGCCAGCAGCTCGGGCCTCCGGAGCCGGACCCAGTACTTC
TRBJ1-3 TRBD1 NA TRBV9 CASSSSGTGGGNTIYF TGTGCCAGCAGCTCCTCCGGGACAGGGGGCGGAAACACCATATATTTT
TRBJ1-1 TRBD1 NA TRBV18 CASSPRTTGRLTEAFF TGTGCCAGCTCACCACGAACGACAGGGAGGTTGACTGAAGCTTTCTTT
TRBJ2-3 TRBD2 NA TRBV6-2/TRBV6-3 CASSSIRGGGSDTQYF TGTGCCAGCAGTTCCATTCGCGGGGGTGGCTCAGATACGCAGTATTTT
TRBJ2-3 NA NA TRBV6-5 CAARRDAPSQYF TGTGCCGCCCGGAGGGACGCACCTTCGCAGTATTTT
TRBJ2-2 TRBD2 NA TRBV12-5 CASGPPGLAGGTNTGELFF TGTGCTAGTGGTCCCCCCGGACTAGCGGGGGGCACGAACACCGGGGAGCTGTTTTTT
TRBJ2-2 NA NA TRBV2 CASSPIGGNTGELFF TGTGCCAGCAGCCCCATCGGGGGGAACACCGGGGAGCTGTTTTTT
TRBJ2-3 TRBD1 NA TRBV12-5 CASGPGQASTDTQYF TGTGCTAGTGGCCCTGGACAGGCTAGCACAGATACGCAGTATTTT
TRBJ2-7 NA NA TRBV7-9 CASSLGRSYEQYF TGTGCCAGCAGCTTAGGAAGGTCCTACGAGCAGTACTTC